This T cell receptor beta chain was recovered during a study of post-analysis software for immune sequencing data. Study context: Both relapsing-remitting and secondary progressive multiple sclerosis featured among the disease courses, as did progressive-relapsing multiple sclerosis. Findings and limits, study-wide: Controls had significantly higher normalized Chao1 diversity than multiple sclerosis patients. In patients, TRBV5-6, TRBV5-1 and TRBV20-1 belonged to five TRBV segments found more frequently than in controls.

About this clonotype itself: The target antigen is unknown. Relative to the germline gene, one junction end is altered; a read error may explain this.

Unique molecular identifiers were built into the TCR beta cDNA libraries. TCRdb passed the PCR reads through MiXCR, listing each CDR3 protein once. In the table there are hundreds of thousands of distinct CDR3 sequences, roughly 27% of which are singletons. CDR3 size: 18 residues. Germline V gene sequence: CDR1 MNHEY, CDR2 SVGAGI. The sequence was obtained from a girl between 5 and 17 years old with multiple sclerosis. This chain links TRBV6-5 with TRBJ2-1, with a weak D call TRBD1 (5 bases). Specimen: blood. The CDR3 DNA follows: TGTGCCAGCAGTGACTCCGGCAGGGTCCATCAATTTTACAATGAGCAGTTCTTC. Amino acids: CASSDSGRVHQFYNEQFF.